This passage covers 5 T cell receptor beta chains from one sample sequenced in a study of blood T cell repertoires in COVID-19. The protocol was immunoSEQ multiplex PCR, while the TCRdb copy is restricted to in-frame clones and leaves out a portion. This sample yields about 310,000 clones, of which about 88% are seen a single time; 1.3% belongs to the top ten. The sequenced material came from peripheral blood. The receptors come from a man in his 70s with acute or convalescent COVID-19.

Only a few counts were recorded for this clone. The chain links TRBV6-2 or TRBV6-3 to TRBJ2-1; 9 nucleotides align to TRBD1. From germline, CDR1 is MNHEY and CDR2 SVGEGT. After removal of 6 bases from V and 2 bases from J, the junction contained 14 bases not matched to a gene. The CDR3 is made up of 18 amino acids. The chain's CDR3 is CASSQQGGTGSPYNEQFF. CDR3 nucleotide sequence: TGTGCCAGCAGCCAGCAAGGTGGGACAGGGAGTCCCTACAATGAGCAGTTCTTC.

J is TRBJ2-1 and V is TRBV6-2 or TRBV6-3, with TRBD2 matching 15 bases. V shed 5 bases and J 7 bases; nucleotides not matched to a gene: 12. The germline gives CDR1 MNHEY, CDR2 SVGEGT. The CDR3 is 18 amino acids. The CDR3, as DNA: TGTGCCAGCAGTCCCTGGACTAGCGGGAGGGAGTGGTATAATGAGCAGTTCTTC. Protein sequence: CASSPWTSGREWYNEQFF.

The V and J genes are TRBV7-2 and TRBJ2-7; D is uncertain. The CDR3 loop spans 11 amino acids. Germline loops: CDR1 SGHTA, CDR2 FQGNSA. Trimming pared 5 bases from V and 5 bases from J, leaving 7 bases between. The CDR3 coding sequence is TGTGCCAGCAGCACTTACCACGAGCAGTACTTC. It codes for CASSTYHEQYF.

The V call is TRBV7-2, the J call TRBJ2-2; no clear D. CDR3 length equals 15 residues. Between the trimmed V and J ends, which lost 0 bases and 1 base, there was a span of 6 bases. Germline CDR1 SGHTA, CDR2 FQGNSA. CDR3 sequence: CASSLALLNTGELFF. The CDR3 DNA is TGTGCCAGCAGCTTAGCACTTTTGAACACCGGGGAGCTGTTTTTT.

The genes are TRBV19 and TRBJ1-4; TRBD1 might be the D (5 bases). V was pared by 3 bases and J by 14 bases, with 10 bases between. Germline V gene sequence: CDR1 LNHDA, CDR2 SQIVND (reference sequence). The CDR3 runs to 11 residues. The CDR3 loop is CASSIPGRLFF. The CDR3, as DNA: TGTGCCAGTAGTATCCCAGGGAGGCTGTTTTTT.